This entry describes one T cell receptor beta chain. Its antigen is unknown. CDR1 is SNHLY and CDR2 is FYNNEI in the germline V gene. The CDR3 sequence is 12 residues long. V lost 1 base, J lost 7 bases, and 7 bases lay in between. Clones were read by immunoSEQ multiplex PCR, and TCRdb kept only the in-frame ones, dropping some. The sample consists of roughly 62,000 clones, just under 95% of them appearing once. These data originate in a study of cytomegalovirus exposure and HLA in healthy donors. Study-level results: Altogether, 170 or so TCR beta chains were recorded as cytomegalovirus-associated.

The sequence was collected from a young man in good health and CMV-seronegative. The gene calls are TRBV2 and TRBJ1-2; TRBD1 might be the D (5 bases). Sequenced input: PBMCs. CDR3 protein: CASSEDRFGYTF. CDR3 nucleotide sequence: TGTGCCAGCAGTGAAGACAGGTTTGGCTACACCTTC. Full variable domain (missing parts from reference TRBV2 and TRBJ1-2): EPEVTQTPSHQVTQMGQEVILRCVPISNHLYFYWYRQILGQKVEFLVSFYNNEISEKSEIFDDQFSVERPDGSNFTLKIRSTKLEDSAMYFCASSEDRFGYTFGSGTRLTVV.